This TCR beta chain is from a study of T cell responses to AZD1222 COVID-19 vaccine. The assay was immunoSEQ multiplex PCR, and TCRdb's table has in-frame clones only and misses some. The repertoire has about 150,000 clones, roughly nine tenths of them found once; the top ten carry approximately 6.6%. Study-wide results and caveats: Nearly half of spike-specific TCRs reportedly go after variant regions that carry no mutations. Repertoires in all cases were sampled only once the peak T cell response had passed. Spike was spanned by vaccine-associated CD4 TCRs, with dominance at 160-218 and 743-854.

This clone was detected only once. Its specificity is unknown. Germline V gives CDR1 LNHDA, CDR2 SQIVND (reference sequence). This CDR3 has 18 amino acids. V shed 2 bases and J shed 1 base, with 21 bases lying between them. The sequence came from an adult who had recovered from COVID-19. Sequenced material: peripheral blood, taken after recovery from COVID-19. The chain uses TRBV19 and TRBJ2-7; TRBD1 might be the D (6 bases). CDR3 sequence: CASSISPRGWLQSYEQYF. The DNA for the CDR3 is TGTGCCAGTAGTATATCCCCTAGGGGGTGGCTACAGTCCTACGAGCAGTACTTC.